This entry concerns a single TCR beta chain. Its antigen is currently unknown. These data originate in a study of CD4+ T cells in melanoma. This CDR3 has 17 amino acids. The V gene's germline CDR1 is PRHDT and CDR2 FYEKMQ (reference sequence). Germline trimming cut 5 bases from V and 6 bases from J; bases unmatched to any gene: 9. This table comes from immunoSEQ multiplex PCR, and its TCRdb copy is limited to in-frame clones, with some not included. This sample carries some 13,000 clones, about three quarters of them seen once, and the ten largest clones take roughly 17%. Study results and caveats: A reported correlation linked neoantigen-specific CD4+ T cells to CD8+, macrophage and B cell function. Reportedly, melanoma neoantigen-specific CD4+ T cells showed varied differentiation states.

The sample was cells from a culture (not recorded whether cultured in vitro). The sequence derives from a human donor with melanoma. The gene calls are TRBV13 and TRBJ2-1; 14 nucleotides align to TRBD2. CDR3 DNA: TGTGCCAGCAGCCCCAGGACTAGCGGGGGGCCTGGCAATGAGCAGTTCTTC. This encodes CASSPRTSGGPGNEQFF. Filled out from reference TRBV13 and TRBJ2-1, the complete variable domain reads AAGVIQSPRHLIKEKRETATLKCYPIPRHDTVYWYQQGPGQDPQFLISFYEKMQSDKGSIPDRFSAQQFSDYHSELNMSSLELGDSALYFCASSPRTSGGPGNEQFFGPGTRLTVL.